One and the same sample provided the 23 T cell receptor beta chains below, sequenced in a study of T-cell reconstitution after alpha-beta-depleted transplantation in children. Library preparation (for TCRbeta) was performed with unique molecular identifiers. TCRdb re-derived calls from the PCR reads in MiXCR, one entry per CDR3 protein. This table holds 300,000 to 400,000 distinct CDR3 sequences, roughly 17% found once. This specimen consisted of PBMCs, mostly from graft donor cells, obtained 360 days after TCRalphabeta/CD19-depleted stem cell transplant. These receptors all stem from a male patient between 2 and 10 years old who had a stem cell transplant for acute lymphoblastic leukemia, so the T cells may come from the graft donor.

In this sample, this clonotype turned up a few times. The V call is TRBV4-2, the J call TRBJ2-5, with 9 bases lining up with TRBD1. This CDR3 is built from 15 residues. Germline V gene data show CDR1 as LGHNA and CDR2 as YNFKEQ. Trimming took 1 base from V and 4 from J; bases not matched to a gene: 4. CDR3 protein: CASSQGRQGVETQYF. The CDR3 DNA sequence: TGTGCCAGCAGCCAAGGGAGACAGGGGGTAGAGACCCAGTACTTC.

The chain couples TRBV29-1 to TRBJ1-1, with D perhaps TRBD1 (6 bases). The CDR3 contains 16 residues. Trimming removed 4 bases at V and 1 base at J, with 19 bases between. Germline values: CDR1 SQVTM, CDR2 ANQGSEA. This CDR3 reads CSVGVLTGRGNTEAFF. CDR3 sequence (DNA): TGCAGCGTTGGGGTACTAACAGGGCGCGGGAACACTGAAGCTTTCTTT.

This chain joins TRBV20-1 and TRBJ1-5; D might be TRBD1 (6 bases). CDR1 and CDR2 from the germline V gene are DFQATT and SNEGSKA (reference sequence). Trimming took off 4 bases at V and 0 bases at J, with 13 bases between the two ends. CDR3 length: 15 amino acids. As DNA, the CDR3 is TGCAGTGCTACCAGACAGGACTATAGCAATCAGCCCCAGCATTTT. Amino acid sequence: CSATRQDYSNQPQHF.

The J gene is TRBJ2-7, the V gene TRBV3-1; D tentatively reads TRBD1 or TRBD2 (5 bases each). Germline CDR1 is LGHDT and CDR2 is YNNKEL (reference sequence). CDR3 length: 17 amino acids. Between the trimmed V and J ends, which lost 0 bases and 3 bases, there was a span of 18 bases. CDR3 nucleotide sequence: TGTGCCAGCAGCCAAGATTGGGACGGGGATCATTTCTACGAGCAGTACTTC. Translation gives CASSQDWDGDHFYEQYF.

This clonotype was seen more than once but under ten times. The rearrangement links TRBV30 to TRBJ2-1; no clear D gene. Germline CDR1 reads GTSNPN; CDR2 reads SVGIG (reference sequence). V shed 2 bases and J shed 6 bases, with 5 bases lying between them. CDR3 length equals 11 residues. The DNA of the CDR3 is TGTGCCTGGAGTCCGACCAATGAGCAGTTCTTC. This codes for CAWSPTNEQFF. Full variable domain (missing parts from reference TRBV30 and TRBJ2-1): SQTIHQWPATLVQPVGSPLSLECTVEGTSNPNLYWYRQAAGRGLQLLFYSVGIGQISSEVPQNLSASRPQDRQFILSSKKLLLSDSGFYLCAWSPTNEQFFGPGTRLTVL.

The V gene is TRBV29-1, the J gene TRBJ2-5, with a weak D call TRBD1 (7 bases). The CDR3 loop spans 13 amino acids. CDR1 is SQVTM, CDR2 ANQGSEA, per germline. Trimming stripped 4 bases from V and 4 bases from J, with 13 bases between. The CDR3 region is CSVGDQGGETQYF. In DNA form, the CDR3 reads TGCAGCGTTGGGGATCAGGGGGGAGAGACCCAGTACTTC.

A few counts support this clonotype. This chain uses TRBV3-1 with TRBJ2-5, with 10 positions matching TRBD2. With V trimmed by 6 bases and J by 3 bases, 13 bases remained unmatched. The CDR3 loop spans 17 amino acids. The V gene's germline CDR1 is LGHDT and CDR2 YNNKEL (reference sequence). CDR3 residues: CASSKRGSGRAEETQYF. The CDR3 coding sequence is TGTGCCAGCAGTAAGAGGGGGAGCGGGAGGGCCGAAGAGACCCAGTACTTC.

This clonotype was seen a few times. The rearrangement links TRBV4-2 to TRBJ2-1; D uncertain. Germline CDR1 and CDR2: LGHNA and YNFKEQ. The CDR3 loop spans 15 amino acids. Between the trimmed V and J ends, which lost 3 bases and 4 bases, there was a span of 13 bases. The CDR3 loop reads CASSHARQIYNEQFF. The CDR3 DNA reads TGTGCCAGCAGCCACGCTCGGCAGATATACAATGAGCAGTTCTTC.

This clonotype was seen more than once but under ten times. The gene calls are TRBV6-5 and TRBJ2-7; D not certain. The ends were cut back, 0 bases at V and 2 bases at J, with 11 bases in the middle. The CDR3 loop spans 15 amino acids. Germline values: CDR1 MNHEY, CDR2 SVGAGI. The DNA for the CDR3 is TGTGCCAGCAGTTACTCCCGGAGTGCTACCTACGAGCAGTACTTC. This gives the protein CASSYSRSATYEQYF.

The genes are TRBV29-1 and TRBJ1-1; TRBD1 is a possible D gene (6 bases). Trimming removed 6 bases from V and 4 bases from J, with 15 bases in between. The CDR3 covers 13 residues. Germline V gene lookup returns CDR1 SQVTM and CDR2 ANQGSEA. This CDR3 is CSVPISRGTEAFF. CDR3 sequence (DNA): TGCAGCGTCCCCATCTCCAGGGGCACTGAAGCTTTCTTT. The whole variable domain, remainder taken from reference TRBV29-1 and TRBJ1-1, is SAVISQKPSRDICQRGTSLTIQCQVDSQVTMMFWYRQQPGQSLTLIATANQGSEATYESGFVIDKFPISRPNLTFSTLTVSNMSPEDSSIYLCSVPISRGTEAFFGQGTRLTVV.

This clonotype was counted only a few times. V is TRBV5-1 and J is TRBJ2-2; possibly TRBD1 for D (5 bases). The germline gives CDR1 SGHRS, CDR2 YFSETQ. The CDR3 is made up of 15 amino acids. The V end lost 8 bases, the J end lost 2 bases, and 16 bases lay between the germline ends. CDR3 bases: TGCGCCAGTTTCAACAGGTCAAAAAACACCGGGGAGCTGTTTTTT. Encoded protein: CASFNRSKNTGELFF.

This clonotype has a handful of counts. The chain has TRBV11-2 and TRBJ2-1; 8 bases map to TRBD2. Germline V gene data show CDR1 as SGHAT and CDR2 as FQNNGV. The CDR3 spans 17 residues. With 6 bases clipped from V and 5 bases from J, the junction kept 15 bases outside the gene matches. CDR3 sequence: CASSYGFGLAGNNEQFF. CDR3 coding DNA: TGTGCCAGCAGTTATGGGTTTGGGCTAGCGGGTAACAATGAGCAGTTCTTC.

In its sample, this clonotype was seen a few times. The chain is built from TRBV4-1 and TRBJ2-1, with 10 bases fitting TRBD2. The CDR3 is made up of 18 amino acids. V shed 3 bases and J 0 bases; nucleotides not matched to a gene: 8. Germline loops: CDR1 MGHRA, CDR2 YSYEKL. Written as DNA, the CDR3 is TGCGCCAGCAGCCATAGCGGGGGGCCTTTTAGCTCCTACAATGAGCAGTTCTTC. Translated: CASSHSGGPFSSYNEQFF.

This clonotype was observed many times. The chain employs TRBV7-2 and TRBJ2-3; weak D call: TRBD2 (6 bases). Trimming cost V 5 bases and J 7 bases, with 19 bases left between them. The CDR3 consists of 15 residues. Germline CDR1 and CDR2: SGHTA and FQGNSA. CDR3 nucleotide sequence: TGTGCCAGCAGCGTATCTGCGGGATCCACGAATACGCAGTATTTT. Translation gives CASSVSAGSTNTQYF. Using reference TRBV7-2 and TRBJ2-3 for the parts outside the CDR3, the full variable domain is GAGVSQSPSNKVTEKGKDVELRCDPISGHTALYWYRQSLGQGLEFLIYFQGNSAPDKSGLPSDRFSAERTGGSVSTLTIQRTQQEDSAVYLCASSVSAGSTNTQYFGPGTRLTVL.

This clonotype was recorded a few times. This rearrangement joins TRBV29-1 to TRBJ2-7, with 7 positions matching TRBD1. Germline CDR1 reads SQVTM; CDR2 reads ANQGSEA. Trimming cost V 4 bases and J 0 bases; bases outside gene matches: 3. The CDR3 consists of 13 residues. The DNA of the CDR3 is TGCAGCGTTGCGGGACAGAACTCCTACGAGCAGTACTTC. It is translated as CSVAGQNSYEQYF.

This clonotype came up many times. The V gene is TRBV6-2 or TRBV6-3, the J gene TRBJ2-7; D ambiguous. Trimming shortened V by 0 bases and J by 3 bases, and 6 bases separated the two germline ends. The CDR3 runs 13 residues. The V gene's germline CDR1 is MNHEY and CDR2 SVGEGT. The CDR3 DNA is TGTGCCAGCAGTTACTCGATGGGCTACGAGCAGTACTTC. Translating it yields CASSYSMGYEQYF.

The V gene is TRBV7-9, the J gene TRBJ2-3; TRBD2 matches at 8 bases. V dropped 1 base and J dropped 4; count of bases not matched to a gene: 7. The CDR3 has 16 residues. Germline V gives CDR1 SEHNR, CDR2 FQNEAQ (reference sequence). The CDR3 here is CASSLGAGAGADTQYF. CDR3 nucleotides: TGTGCCAGCAGCTTAGGTGCGGGAGCGGGGGCAGATACGCAGTATTTT. The complete variable domain, with remaining parts taken from reference TRBV7-9 and TRBJ2-3, reads DTGVSQNPRHKITKRGQNVTFRCDPISEHNRLYWYRQTLGQGPEFLTYFQNEAQLEKSRLLSDRFSAERPKGSFSTLEIQRTEQGDSAMYLCASSLGAGAGADTQYFGPGTRLTVL.

The chain links TRBV15 to TRBJ2-7, with D uncertain. CDR1 is LNHNV, CDR2 YYDKDF, per germline (reference sequence). CDR3 length: 15 residues. Trimming cost V 1 base and J 3 bases, with 13 bases left between them. The CDR3 loop reads CATSRGAVPNYEQYF. The CDR3 DNA reads TGTGCCACCAGCAGAGGGGCAGTCCCTAACTACGAGCAGTACTTC.

This sequence joins TRBV7-9 and TRBJ2-1; weak D call: TRBD1 (5 bases). This CDR3 region has 12 residues. V shed 5 bases and J shed 12 bases, with 14 bases lying between them. The germline V gene encodes CDR1 SEHNR and CDR2 FQNEAQ (reference sequence). CDR3 sequence (DNA): TGTGCCAGCAGCCTGGACACGTCCGTGCAGTTCTTC. It is translated as CASSLDTSVQFF. Using reference TRBV7-9 and TRBJ2-1 for the parts outside the CDR3, the full variable domain is DTGVSQNPRHKITKRGQNVTFRCDPISEHNRLYWYRQTLGQGPEFLTYFQNEAQLEKSRLLSDRFSAERPKGSFSTLEIQRTEQGDSAMYLCASSLDTSVQFFGPGTRLTVL.

The chain joins TRBV20-1 to TRBJ2-5; 8 bases are a match to TRBD1. Germline V gene lookup returns CDR1 DFQATT and CDR2 SNEGSKA (reference sequence). The CDR3 loop spans 16 amino acids. V trimming: 0 bases; J trimming: 2 bases; junction bases outside the gene matches: 8. The CDR3 is CSAREDRDPIQETQYF. Written as DNA, the CDR3 is TGCAGTGCTAGAGAGGACAGGGATCCCATACAAGAGACCCAGTACTTC.

This clonotype was observed at least ten times. The chain employs TRBV20-1 and TRBJ1-2; D perhaps matches TRBD1 (6 bases). The germline CDR1 and CDR2 sequences are DFQATT and SNEGSKA (reference sequence). This CDR3 is 12 amino acids long. V lost 2 bases, J lost 5 bases, and 9 bases lay in between. CDR3: CSARRGGYGYTF. The CDR3 DNA reads as TGCAGTGCTAGAAGGGGGGGGTATGGCTACACCTTC.

This clonotype was seen only a few times. CDR3 protein: CASSLDSRAAYGYTF. The CDR3 nucleotides are TGTGCCAGCAGCCTAGATTCTAGGGCCGCTTATGGCTACACCTTC. This chain connects TRBV12-3 or TRBV12-4 to TRBJ1-2; D is ambiguous. CDR3 size: 15 residues. Between the trimmed V and J ends, which lost 6 bases and 5 bases, there was a span of 19 bases.

This clonotype occurred many times. The gene calls are TRBV4-2 and TRBJ2-2; 12 nucleotides line up with TRBD2. V was clipped by 4 bases and J by 2 bases; unmatched bases: 8. Per the germline V gene, CDR1 is LGHNA and CDR2 is YNFKEQ. This CDR3 is 18 amino acids long. In DNA form, the CDR3 reads TGTGCCAGCAGCCTTCCCGGGACTAGCGGGCTTAACACCGGGGAGCTGTTTTTT. This gives the protein CASSLPGTSGLNTGELFF.